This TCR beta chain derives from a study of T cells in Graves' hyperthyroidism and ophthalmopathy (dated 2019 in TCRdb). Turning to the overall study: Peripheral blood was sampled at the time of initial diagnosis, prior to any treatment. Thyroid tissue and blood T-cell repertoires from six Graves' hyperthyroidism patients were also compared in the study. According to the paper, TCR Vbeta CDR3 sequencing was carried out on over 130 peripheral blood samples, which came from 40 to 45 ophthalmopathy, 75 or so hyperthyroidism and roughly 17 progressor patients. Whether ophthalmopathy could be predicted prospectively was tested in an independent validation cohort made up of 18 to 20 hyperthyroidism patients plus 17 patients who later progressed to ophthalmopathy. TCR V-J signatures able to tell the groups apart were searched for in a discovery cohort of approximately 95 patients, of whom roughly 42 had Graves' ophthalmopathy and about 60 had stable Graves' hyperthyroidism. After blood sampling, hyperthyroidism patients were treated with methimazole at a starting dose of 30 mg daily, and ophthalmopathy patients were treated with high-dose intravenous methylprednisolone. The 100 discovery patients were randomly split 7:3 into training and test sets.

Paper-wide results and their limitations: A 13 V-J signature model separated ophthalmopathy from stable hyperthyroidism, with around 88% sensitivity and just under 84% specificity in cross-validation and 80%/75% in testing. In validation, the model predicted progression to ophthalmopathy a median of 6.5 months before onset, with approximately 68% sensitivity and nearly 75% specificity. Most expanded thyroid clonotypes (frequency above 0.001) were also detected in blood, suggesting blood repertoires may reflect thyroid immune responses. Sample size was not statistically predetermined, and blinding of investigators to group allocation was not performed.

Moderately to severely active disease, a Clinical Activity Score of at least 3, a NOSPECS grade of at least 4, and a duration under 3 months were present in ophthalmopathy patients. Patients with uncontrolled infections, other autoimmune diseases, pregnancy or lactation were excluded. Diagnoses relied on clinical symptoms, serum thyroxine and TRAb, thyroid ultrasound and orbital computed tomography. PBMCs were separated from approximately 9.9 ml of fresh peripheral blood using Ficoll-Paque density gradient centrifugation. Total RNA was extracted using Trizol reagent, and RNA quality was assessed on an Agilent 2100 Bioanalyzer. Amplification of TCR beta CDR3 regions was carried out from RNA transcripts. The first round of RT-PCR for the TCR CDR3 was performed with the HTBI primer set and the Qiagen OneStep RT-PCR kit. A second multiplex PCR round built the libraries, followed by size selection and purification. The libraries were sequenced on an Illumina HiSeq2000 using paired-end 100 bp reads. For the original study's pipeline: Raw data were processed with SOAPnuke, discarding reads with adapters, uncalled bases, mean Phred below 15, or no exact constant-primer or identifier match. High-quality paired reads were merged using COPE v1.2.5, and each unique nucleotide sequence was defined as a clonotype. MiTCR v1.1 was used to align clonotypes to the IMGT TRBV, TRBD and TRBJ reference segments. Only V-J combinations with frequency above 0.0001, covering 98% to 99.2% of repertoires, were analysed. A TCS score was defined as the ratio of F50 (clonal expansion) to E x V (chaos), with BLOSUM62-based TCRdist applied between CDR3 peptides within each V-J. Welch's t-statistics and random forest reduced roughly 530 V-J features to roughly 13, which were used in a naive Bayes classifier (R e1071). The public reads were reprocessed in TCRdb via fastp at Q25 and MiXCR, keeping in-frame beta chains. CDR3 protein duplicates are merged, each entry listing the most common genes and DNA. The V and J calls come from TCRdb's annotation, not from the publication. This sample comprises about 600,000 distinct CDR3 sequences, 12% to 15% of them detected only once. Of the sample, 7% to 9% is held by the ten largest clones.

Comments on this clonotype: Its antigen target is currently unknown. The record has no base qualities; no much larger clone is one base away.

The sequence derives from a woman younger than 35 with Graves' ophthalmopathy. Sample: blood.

The CDR3 protein sequence reads: CASSQGTSGTNEQFF. The DNA sequence is as follows: TGCGCCAGCAGCCAAGGGACTAGCGGAACCAATGAGCAGTTCTTC. The chain is encoded by TRBV4-3 joined to TRBJ2-1; TRBD2 aligns with 10 central bases. The CDR3 spans 15 residues, from the cysteine through the phenylalanine. The retained sequence is limited to the CDR3, 45 bases, with the frame set at the first base. The germline V gene provides CDR1 LGHNA and CDR2 YSLEER. Trimming leaves V shorter by 1 base and J shorter by 6 bases, with the junction holding 3 bases beyond the gene matches.